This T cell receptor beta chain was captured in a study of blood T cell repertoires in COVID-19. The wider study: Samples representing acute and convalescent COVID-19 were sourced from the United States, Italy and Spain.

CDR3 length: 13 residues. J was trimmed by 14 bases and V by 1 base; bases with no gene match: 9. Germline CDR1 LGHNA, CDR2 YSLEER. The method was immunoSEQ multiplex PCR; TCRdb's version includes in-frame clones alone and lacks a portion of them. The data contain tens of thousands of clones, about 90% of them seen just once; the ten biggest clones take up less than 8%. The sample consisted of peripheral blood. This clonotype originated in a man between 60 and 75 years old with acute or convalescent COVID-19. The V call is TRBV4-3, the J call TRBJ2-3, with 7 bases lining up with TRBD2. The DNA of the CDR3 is TGCGCCAGCAGCCAAGTACCTGGGGCTAGCGGGTATTTT. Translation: CASSQVPGASGYF.